The source of this T cell receptor (beta chain) is a study of cytomegalovirus exposure and HLA in healthy donors. Study in general: Counted in an early data release were 75 million to 85 million unique TCRs from HLA-typed donors.

Study observations and caveats: Published work reported that the classifier diagnosed cytomegalovirus status with high specificity and sensitivity.

In regard to this clone: What it recognizes is unknown.

The donors comprised healthy bone marrow donors. The CDR3 runs 13 residues. The ends lost 5 bases at V and 4 bases at J; junction bases unmatched: 3. Looked up from germline, CDR1 is SNHLY and CDR2 is FYNNEI. PCR amplification relied on 60 Vbeta primers (plus 13 Jbeta primers). Source study methods: An analysis performed later counted 70 million to 90 million unique TCR beta chains (roughly 11 million of them shared). The repertoire was sequenced with immunoSEQ multiplex PCR; TCRdb's copy has only in-frame clones and lacks some. V, J and clone size derive from that table, while D and trimming were established from the DNA sequence. The table has around 81,000 clones, about 60% seen once.

The sequenced sample consisted of PBMCs. The TCR originated in a man between 25 and 39 years old in good health and CMV-seropositive. The chain couples TRBV2 to TRBJ1-1, with TRBD1 identical over 8 bases. This CDR3 reads CASSSGQGTEAFF. The DNA for the CDR3 is TGTGCCAGCAGTTCAGGACAGGGCACTGAAGCTTTCTTT.